What follows is one T cell receptor beta chain and its context. The data were obtained in a study of blood T cell repertoires in COVID-19. About the research overall: Acute and convalescent COVID-19 specimens originated in the United States, Italy and Spain.

This CDR3 region has 17 residues. As originally analysed: Amplification from reference gene primers served as the basis for estimated nucleated cell counts. Produced via immunoSEQ multiplex PCR; TCRdb's table is partial and in-frame only. V and J calls plus clone size are reproduced from that table; the DNA served to infer D and trimming. The repertoire consists of 100,000 to 150,000 clones, with 88% occurring once and the leading ten covering 10% to 13%. The clonotype comes from a man aged 45-60 years with acute or convalescent COVID-19. V usage is TRBV21-1 and J usage is TRBJ1-5. TRBV21-1 is given as a pseudogene. Sequencing was done on a sample of peripheral blood. The CDR3 sequence is CASSTRGGGAMRQPQHF. The CDR3 coding sequence is TGTGCCAGCAGCACCCGGGGAGGAGGGGCTATGAGACAGCCCCAGCATTTT.